A selection of T cell receptor beta chains follows, all from one sample in a study of T cells of healthy individuals. In TCRdb, the 5' RACE reads were re-called with MiXCR into one record per CDR3 protein. The sample has around 79,000 distinct CDR3 sequences, approximately 4.8% seen once. These receptors were collected from a female donor in good health. Both conserved end residues are part of each CDR3. The D gene is left open where the match is weak. Clone size is stated in some rows and not others, as once, few, many or a class when expanded.

size: few
J: TRBJ2-7
V: TRBV20-1
D: .
length: 10
DNA: TGCAGTGCTCTGACGGGAGAGCAGTACTTC
CDR3: CSALTGEQYF

size: many
J: TRBJ2-2
V: TRBV2
D: .
length: 15
DNA: TGTGCCAGCAGTGAGAGCCTACGAAACACCGGGGAGCTGTTTTTT
CDR3: CASSESLRNTGELFF

size: .
J: TRBJ2-7
V: TRBV4-3
D: TRBD2
length: 14
DNA: TGCGCCAGCAGCCTTGCGACTAGCTTGGCGGAGCAGTACTTC
CDR3: CASSLATSLAEQYF

size: many
J: TRBJ1-4
V: TRBV2
D: TRBD1
length: 14
DNA: TGTGCCAGCACCTTGACAGGGATTGAAGAAAAACTGTTTTTT
CDR3: CASTLTGIEEKLFF

size: many
J: TRBJ2-5
V: TRBV7-2
D: TRBD2
length: 15
DNA: TGTGCCAGCAGCCAAGCGGGACTAGCGGAGGAGACCCAGTACTTC
CDR3: CASSQAGLAEETQYF

size: once
J: TRBJ2-5
V: TRBV19
D: .
length: 17
DNA: TGTGCCAGTCAACGCAGGAGGTCCTTTAGTACTCAAGAGACCCAGTACTTC
CDR3: CASQRRRSFSTQETQYF

size: few
J: TRBJ2-5
V: TRBV12-3/TRBV12-4
D: .
length: 16
DNA: TGTGCCAGCACCTCGACGAGTGTCGGGAGTTGGGAGACCCAGTACTTC
CDR3: CASTSTSVGSWETQYF

size: few
J: TRBJ1-2
V: TRBV5-4
D: .
length: 14
DNA: TGTGCCAGCAGTAAAAACCGGGGGGACTATGGCTACACCTTC
CDR3: CASSKNRGDYGYTF

size: many
J: TRBJ2-2
V: TRBV24-1
D: .
length: 13
DNA: TGTGCCACCGGAAAACCCGAGACCGGGGAGCTGTTTTTT
CDR3: CATGKPETGELFF

size: few
J: TRBJ2-7
V: TRBV20-1
D: .
length: 18
DNA: TGCAGTGCTAGAGCGGCGGAAAGGACGCTCTACGAGCAGTCGAAGCAGTACTTC
CDR3: CSARAAERTLYEQSKQYF

size: many
J: TRBJ2-7
V: TRBV20-1
D: TRBD2
length: 13
DNA: TGCAGTGCTGGGTCTAGCGGATCCTACGAGCAGTACTTC
CDR3: CSAGSSGSYEQYF

size: many
J: TRBJ1-1
V: TRBV6-2/TRBV6-3
D: .
length: 15
DNA: TGTGCCAGCAGTACGCCGACAGTTTTGGGCACTGAAGCTTTCTTT
CDR3: CASSTPTVLGTEAFF

size: many
J: TRBJ1-3
V: TRBV15
D: .
length: 15
DNA: TGTGCCACCAGCAGAGAAGTAAGATCTGGAAACACCATATATTTT
CDR3: CATSREVRSGNTIYF

size: many
J: TRBJ2-7
V: TRBV28
D: .
length: 17
DNA: TGTGCCAGCAGTTTAGCAGGCGGGGGCCTCCTCTCCTACGAGCAGTACTTC
CDR3: CASSLAGGGLLSYEQYF

size: .
J: TRBJ1-5
V: TRBV20-1
D: .
length: 11
DNA: TGCAGTGCTGGGTTACGCGGGCCCCAGCATTTT
CDR3: CSAGLRGPQHF

size: medium-sized
J: TRBJ2-7
V: TRBV9
D: TRBD2
length: 16
DNA: TGTGCCAGCACCCGTACCGGGAGGGCCCCTCCCTACGAGCAGTACTTC
CDR3: CASTRTGRAPPYEQYF

size: many
J: TRBJ2-1
V: TRBV12-3/TRBV12-4
D: TRBD2
length: 14
DNA: TGTGCCAGCAGTCTACTAGCGGGAGTTGATGAGCAGTTCTTC
CDR3: CASSLLAGVDEQFF

size: many
J: TRBJ2-7
V: TRBV12-3/TRBV12-4
D: TRBD2
length: 16
DNA: TGTGCCAGCAGTCCCAGACTAGCTGGAGGCTCCTACGAGCAGTACTTC
CDR3: CASSPRLAGGSYEQYF

size: many
J: TRBJ1-2
V: TRBV7-8
D: .
length: 16
DNA: TGTGCCAGCAGCTTAGGCTGGGACCCCCGGAACAACGGCTACACCTTC
CDR3: CASSLGWDPRNNGYTF

size: many
J: TRBJ2-6
V: TRBV4-2
D: TRBD1
length: 18
DNA: TGTGCCAGCAGCCAAGATAGGGACAGGCTCTCTGGGGCCAACGTCCTGACTTTC
CDR3: CASSQDRDRLSGANVLTF

size: many
J: TRBJ2-3
V: TRBV6-6
D: .
length: 12
DNA: TGTGCCAGCAGTACCTTGTCGGATACGCAGTATTTT
CDR3: CASSTLSDTQYF

size: many
J: TRBJ2-5
V: TRBV7-2
D: TRBD2
length: 18
DNA: TGTGCCAGCAGCTTAGGACCGGGACTAGCGGGAGGGCAAGAGACCCAGTACTTC
CDR3: CASSLGPGLAGGQETQYF

size: .
J: TRBJ1-1
V: TRBV18
D: .
length: 16
DNA: TGTGCCAGCTCACCCCGGGTTTCGGCTCTGAACACTGAAGCTTTCTTT
CDR3: CASSPRVSALNTEAFF

size: many
J: TRBJ2-2
V: TRBV28
D: .
length: 15
DNA: TGTGCCAGCAGTCCCCAGGGACTCATGACCGGGGAGCTGTTTTTT
CDR3: CASSPQGLMTGELFF

size: many
J: TRBJ2-7
V: TRBV6-5
D: .
length: 17
DNA: TGTGCCAGCAGTTACATCCCGCGAGCCCCGGGCCCCCACGAGCAGTACTTC
CDR3: CASSYIPRAPGPHEQYF

size: .
J: TRBJ1-6
V: TRBV6-5
D: .
length: 14
DNA: TGTGCCAGCAGTTACGAGGGAAGGGATTCACCCCTCCACTTT
CDR3: CASSYEGRDSPLHF

size: many
J: TRBJ1-5
V: TRBV6-1
D: .
length: 15
DNA: TGTGCCAGCCGACGACAAAGTTATAGCAATCAGCCCCAGCATTTT
CDR3: CASRRQSYSNQPQHF

size: few
J: TRBJ2-5
V: TRBV4-1
D: .
length: 13
DNA: TGCGCCAGCAGCCAGAGCAGGGAAGGGACCCAGTACTTC
CDR3: CASSQSREGTQYF

size: many
J: TRBJ2-7
V: TRBV4-1
D: .
length: 16
DNA: TGCGCCAGCAGCCTTAGAATGAGGGGCACAGACTACGAGCAGTACTTC
CDR3: CASSLRMRGTDYEQYF

size: few
J: TRBJ1-2
V: TRBV9
D: TRBD1
length: 17
DNA: TGTGCCAGCAGCGCTCGATCGCCGGGACAGGGGAGCTATGGCTACACCTTC
CDR3: CASSARSPGQGSYGYTF